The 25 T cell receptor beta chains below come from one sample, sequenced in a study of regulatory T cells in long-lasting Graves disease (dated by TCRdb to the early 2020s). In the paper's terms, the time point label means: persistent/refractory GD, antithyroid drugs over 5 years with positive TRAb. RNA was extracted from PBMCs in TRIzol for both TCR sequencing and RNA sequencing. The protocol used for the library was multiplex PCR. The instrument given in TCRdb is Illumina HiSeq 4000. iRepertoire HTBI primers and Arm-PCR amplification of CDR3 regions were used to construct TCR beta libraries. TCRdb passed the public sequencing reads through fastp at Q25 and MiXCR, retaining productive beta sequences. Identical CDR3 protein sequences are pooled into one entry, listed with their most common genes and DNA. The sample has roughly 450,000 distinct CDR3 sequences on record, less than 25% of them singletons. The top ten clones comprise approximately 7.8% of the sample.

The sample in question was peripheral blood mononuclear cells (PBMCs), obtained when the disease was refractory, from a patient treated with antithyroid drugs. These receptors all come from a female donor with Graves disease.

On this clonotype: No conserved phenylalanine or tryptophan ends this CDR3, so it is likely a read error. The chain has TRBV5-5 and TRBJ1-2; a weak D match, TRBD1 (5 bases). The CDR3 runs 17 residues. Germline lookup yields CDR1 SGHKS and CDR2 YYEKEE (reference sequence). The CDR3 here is CASRLGTLALTFYGYTV. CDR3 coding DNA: TGTGCCAGCAGATTGGGGACCCTCGCCCTAACATTCTATGGCTACACCGTC.

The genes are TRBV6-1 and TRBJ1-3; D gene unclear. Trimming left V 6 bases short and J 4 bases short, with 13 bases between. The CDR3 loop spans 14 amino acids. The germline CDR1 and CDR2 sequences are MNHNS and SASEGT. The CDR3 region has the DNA TGTGCCAGCAGGACCGGGGTAGGAGGAAACACCATATATTTT. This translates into CASRTGVGGNTIYF.

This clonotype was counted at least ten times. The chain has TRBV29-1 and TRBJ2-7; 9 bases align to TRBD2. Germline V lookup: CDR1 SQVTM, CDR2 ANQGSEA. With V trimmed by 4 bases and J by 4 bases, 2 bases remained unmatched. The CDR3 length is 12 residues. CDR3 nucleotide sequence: TGCAGCGTTGCCACTAGCGGGTACGAGCAGTACTTC. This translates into CSVATSGYEQYF.

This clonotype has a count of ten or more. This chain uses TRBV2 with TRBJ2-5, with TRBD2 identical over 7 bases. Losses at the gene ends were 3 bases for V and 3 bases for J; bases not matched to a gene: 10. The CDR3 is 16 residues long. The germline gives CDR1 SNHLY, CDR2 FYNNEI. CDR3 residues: CASSDDRRGGEETQYF. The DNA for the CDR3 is TGTGCCAGCAGTGACGACCGTAGGGGAGGGGAAGAGACCCAGTACTTC. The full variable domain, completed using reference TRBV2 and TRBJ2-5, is EPEVTQTPSHQVTQMGQEVILRCVPISNHLYFYWYRQILGQKVEFLVSFYNNEISEKSEIFDDQFSVERPDGSNFTLKIRSTKLEDSAMYFCASSDDRRGGEETQYFGPGTRLLVL.

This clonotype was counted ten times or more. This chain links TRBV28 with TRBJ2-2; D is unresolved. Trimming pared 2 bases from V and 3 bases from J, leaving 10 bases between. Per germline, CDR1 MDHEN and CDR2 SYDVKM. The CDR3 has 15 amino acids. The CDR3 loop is CASSLGQEYTGELFF. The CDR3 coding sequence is TGTGCCAGCAGTTTAGGGCAGGAGTACACCGGGGAGCTGTTTTTT.

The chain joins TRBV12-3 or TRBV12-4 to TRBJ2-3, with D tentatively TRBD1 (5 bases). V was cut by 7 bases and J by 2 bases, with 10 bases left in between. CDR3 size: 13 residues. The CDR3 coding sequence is TGTGCCAGCACCGCGACAGCCACAGATACGCAGTATTTT. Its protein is CASTATATDTQYF.

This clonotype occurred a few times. CDR3 nucleotides: TGTGCCAGCAGTTTATCGGGGACTAGCGGGAGAGAGACCCAGTACTTC. As protein: CASSLSGTSGRETQYF. The chain has TRBV27 and TRBJ2-5; 14 nucleotides line up with TRBD2. The CDR3 spans 16 residues. V shed 0 bases, J shed 4 bases, and the junction held 1 base outside the gene matches. The germline V gene encodes CDR1 MNHEY and CDR2 SMNVEV (reference sequence).

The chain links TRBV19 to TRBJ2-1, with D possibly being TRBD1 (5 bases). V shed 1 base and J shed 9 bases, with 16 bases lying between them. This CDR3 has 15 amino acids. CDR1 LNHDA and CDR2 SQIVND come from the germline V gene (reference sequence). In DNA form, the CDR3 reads TGTGCCAGTAGTATAGTCAGTGGAAAGGGGCGTGAGCAGTTCTTC. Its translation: CASSIVSGKGREQFF.

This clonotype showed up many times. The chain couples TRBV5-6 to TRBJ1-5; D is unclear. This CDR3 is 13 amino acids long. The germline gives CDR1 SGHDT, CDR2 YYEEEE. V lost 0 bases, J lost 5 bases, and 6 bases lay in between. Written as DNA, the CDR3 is TGTGCCAGCAGCTTGGAGCCCGATCAGCCCCAGCATTTT. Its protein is CASSLEPDQPQHF. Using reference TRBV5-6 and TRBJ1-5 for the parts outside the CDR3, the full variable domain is DAGVTQSPTHLIKTRGQQVTLRCSPKSGHDTVSWYQQALGQGPQFIFQYYEEEERQRGNFPDRFSGHQFPNYSSELNVNALLLGDSALYLCASSLEPDQPQHFGDGTRLSIL.

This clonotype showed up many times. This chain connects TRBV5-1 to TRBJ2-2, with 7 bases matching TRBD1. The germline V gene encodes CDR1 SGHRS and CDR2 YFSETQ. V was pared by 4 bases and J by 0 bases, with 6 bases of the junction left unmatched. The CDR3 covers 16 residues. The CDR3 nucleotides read TGCGCCAGCAGCAAACACACAGGGGCGAACACCGGGGAGCTGTTTTTT. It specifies CASSKHTGANTGELFF.

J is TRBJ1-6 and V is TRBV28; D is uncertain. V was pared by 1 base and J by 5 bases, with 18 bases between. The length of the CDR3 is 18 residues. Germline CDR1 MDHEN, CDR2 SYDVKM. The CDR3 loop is CASSLLGTARADNSPLHF. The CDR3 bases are TGTGCCAGCAGTTTATTAGGAACAGCCCGAGCCGATAATTCACCCCTCCACTTT.

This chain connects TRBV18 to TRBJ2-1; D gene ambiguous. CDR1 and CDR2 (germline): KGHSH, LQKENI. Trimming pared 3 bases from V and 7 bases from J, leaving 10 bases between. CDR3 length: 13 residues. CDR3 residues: CASSPRVGNEQFF. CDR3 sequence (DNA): TGTGCCAGCTCACCCCGGGTTGGTAATGAGCAGTTCTTC. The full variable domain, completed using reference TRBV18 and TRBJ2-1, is NAGVMQNPRHLVRRRGQEARLRCSPMKGHSHVYWYRQLPEEGLKFMVYLQKENIIDESGMPKERFSAEFPKEGPSILRIQQVVRGDSAAYFCASSPRVGNEQFFGPGTRLTVL.

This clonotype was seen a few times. The CDR3 DNA follows: TGTGCCAGCAGCTTAGCGGGAGCGAGCGAGACCCAGTACTTC. Its translation: CASSLAGASETQYF. The V call is TRBV7-9, the J call TRBJ2-5, with a possible D match to TRBD2 (5 bases). The CDR3 length is 14 residues. Germline CDR1 and CDR2: SEHNR and FQNEAQ (reference sequence). The V gene lost 0 bases and the J gene lost 5 bases, with 10 bases spanning the gap.

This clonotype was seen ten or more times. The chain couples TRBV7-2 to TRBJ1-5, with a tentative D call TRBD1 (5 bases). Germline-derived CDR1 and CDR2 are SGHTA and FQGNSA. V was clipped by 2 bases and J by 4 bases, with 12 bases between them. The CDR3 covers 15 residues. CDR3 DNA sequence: TGTGCCAGCAGCTTACCGGGACGGGTGAATCAGCCCCAGCATTTT. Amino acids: CASSLPGRVNQPQHF.

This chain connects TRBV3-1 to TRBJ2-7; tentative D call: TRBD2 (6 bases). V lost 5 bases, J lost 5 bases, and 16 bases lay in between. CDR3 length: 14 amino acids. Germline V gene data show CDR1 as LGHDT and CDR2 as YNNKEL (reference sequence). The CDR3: CASSETRGYHEQYF. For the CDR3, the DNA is TGTGCCAGCAGCGAGACTAGGGGTTACCACGAGCAGTACTTC.

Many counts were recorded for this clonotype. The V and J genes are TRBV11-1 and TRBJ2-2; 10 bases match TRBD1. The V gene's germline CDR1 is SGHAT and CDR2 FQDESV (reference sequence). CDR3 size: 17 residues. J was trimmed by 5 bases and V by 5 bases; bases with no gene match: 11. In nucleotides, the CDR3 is TGTGCCAGCAGCGTGTCGTGGACAGGGGGTGTGACCGGGGAGCTGTTTTTT. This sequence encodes CASSVSWTGGVTGELFF. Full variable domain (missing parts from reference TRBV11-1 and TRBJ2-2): EAEVAQSPRYKITEKSQAVAFWCDPISGHATLYWYRQILGQGPELLVQFQDESVVDDSQLPKDRFSAERLKGVDSTLKIQPAELGDSAMYLCASSVSWTGGVTGELFFGEGSRLTVL.

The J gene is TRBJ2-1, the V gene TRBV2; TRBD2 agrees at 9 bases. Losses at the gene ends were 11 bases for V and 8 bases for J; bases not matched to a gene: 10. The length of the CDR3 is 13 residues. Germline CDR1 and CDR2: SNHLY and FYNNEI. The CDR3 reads CAGQRGAWDEQFF. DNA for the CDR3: TGTGCCGGCCAGCGGGGGGCCTGGGATGAGCAGTTCTTC.

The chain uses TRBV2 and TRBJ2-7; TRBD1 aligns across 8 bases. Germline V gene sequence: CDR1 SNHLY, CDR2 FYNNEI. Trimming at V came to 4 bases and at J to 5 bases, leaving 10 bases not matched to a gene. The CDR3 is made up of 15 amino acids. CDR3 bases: TGTGCCAGCAGTGGCGACAGGGGTCGGGAACACGAGCAGTACTTC. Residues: CASSGDRGREHEQYF.

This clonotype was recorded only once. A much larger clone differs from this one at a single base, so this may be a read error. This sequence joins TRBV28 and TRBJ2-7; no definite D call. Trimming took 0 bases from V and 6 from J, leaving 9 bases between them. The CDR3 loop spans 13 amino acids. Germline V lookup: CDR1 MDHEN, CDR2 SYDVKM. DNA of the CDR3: TGTGCCAGCAGTTTATGGGGGTCGGGCGAGCAGTACTTC. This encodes CASSLWGSGEQYF.

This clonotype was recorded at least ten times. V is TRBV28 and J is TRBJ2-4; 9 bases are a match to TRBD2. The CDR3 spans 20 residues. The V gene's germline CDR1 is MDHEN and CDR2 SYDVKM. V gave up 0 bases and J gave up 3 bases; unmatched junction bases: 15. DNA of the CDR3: TGTGCCAGCAGTTTATGGGTCGTTGCGGCGGGAGGGCGGAGCAAAAACATTCAGTACTTC. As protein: CASSLWVVAAGGRSKNIQYF.

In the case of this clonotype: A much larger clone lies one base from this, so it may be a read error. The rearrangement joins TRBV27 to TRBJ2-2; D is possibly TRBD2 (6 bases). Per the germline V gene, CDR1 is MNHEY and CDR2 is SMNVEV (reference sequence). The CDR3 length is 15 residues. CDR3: CASSLSLAGTGGLFF. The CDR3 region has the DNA TGTGCCAGCAGTTTATCCTTAGCAGGGACCGGGGGGCTGTTTTTT.

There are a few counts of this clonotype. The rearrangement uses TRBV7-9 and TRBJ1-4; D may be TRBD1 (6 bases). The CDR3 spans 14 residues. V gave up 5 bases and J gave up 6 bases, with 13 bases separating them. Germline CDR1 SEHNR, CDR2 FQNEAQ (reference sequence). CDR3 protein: CASSPQGGYEKLFF. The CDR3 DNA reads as TGTGCCAGCAGCCCACAGGGAGGGTATGAAAAACTGTTTTTT.

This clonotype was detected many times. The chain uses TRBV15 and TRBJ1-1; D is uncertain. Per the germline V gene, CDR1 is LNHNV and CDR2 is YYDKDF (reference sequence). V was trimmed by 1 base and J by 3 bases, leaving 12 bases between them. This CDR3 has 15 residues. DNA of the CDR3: TGTGCCACCAGCAGAGGGACGGAACTATACACTGAAGCTTTCTTT. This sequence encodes CATSRGTELYTEAFF.

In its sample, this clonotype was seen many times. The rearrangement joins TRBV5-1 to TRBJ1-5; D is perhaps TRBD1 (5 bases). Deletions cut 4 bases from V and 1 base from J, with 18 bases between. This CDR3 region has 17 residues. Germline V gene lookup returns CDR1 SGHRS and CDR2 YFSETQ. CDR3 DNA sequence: TGCGCCAGCAGCCCTGACGGGGGGAGGACCAGCAATCAGCCCCAGCATTTT. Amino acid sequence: CASSPDGGRTSNQPQHF.

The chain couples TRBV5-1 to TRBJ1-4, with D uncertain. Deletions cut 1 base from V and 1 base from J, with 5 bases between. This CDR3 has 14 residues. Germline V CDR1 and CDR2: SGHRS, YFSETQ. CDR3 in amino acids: CASSLRGTNEKLFF. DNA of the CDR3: TGCGCCAGCAGCTTGCGGGGAACTAATGAAAAACTGTTTTTT.